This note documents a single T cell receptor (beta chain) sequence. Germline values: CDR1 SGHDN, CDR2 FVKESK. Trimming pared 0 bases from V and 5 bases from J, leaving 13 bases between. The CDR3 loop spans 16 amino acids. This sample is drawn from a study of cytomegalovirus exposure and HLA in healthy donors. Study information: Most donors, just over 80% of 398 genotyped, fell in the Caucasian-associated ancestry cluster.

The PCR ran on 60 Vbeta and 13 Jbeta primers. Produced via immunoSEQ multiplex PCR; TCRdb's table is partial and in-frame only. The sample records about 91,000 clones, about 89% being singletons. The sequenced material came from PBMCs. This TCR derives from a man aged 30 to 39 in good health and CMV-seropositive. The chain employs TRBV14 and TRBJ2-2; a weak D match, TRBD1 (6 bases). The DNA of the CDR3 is TGTGCCAGCAGCCAAGAGGACAGCAACTGGACCGGGGAGCTGTTTTTT. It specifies CASSQEDSNWTGELFF.